This T cell receptor beta chain was sequenced during a study of OX40 agonist ivuxolimab in advanced cancers. Exclusion of a patient followed from autoimmune disease history or systemic immunosuppression. Study-level findings and limits: Expanded clones tended on average to be more numerous among CD8+ T cells than CD4+. Antigens targeted by the expanded peripheral T cells were not determined.

The CDR3 covers 14 residues. From germline, CDR1 is SQVTM and CDR2 ANQGSEA. The germline V and J ends were trimmed by 4 bases and 7 bases, with 20 bases remaining between them. Only in-frame clones appear in the TCRdb table, and some are missing; sequencing was by immunoSEQ multiplex PCR. This sample has about 120,000 clones; roughly nine tenths occur once, and the top ten carry more than 0.45%. To note about this clone: The antigen is not known.

J is TRBJ2-7 and V is TRBV29-1; D may be TRBD2 (5 bases). The receptor was isolated from an adult with an advanced solid tumor such as melanoma, head and neck, liver or kidney cancer. Specimen: CD4+ or CD8+ T cells sorted from blood, collected in a trial of the OX40 agonist ivuxolimab. The CDR3 is CSVVPGTPMGEQYF. The CDR3 coding sequence is TGCAGCGTTGTCCCGGGAACCCCGATGGGTGAGCAGTACTTC.